The rows below give T cell receptor beta chains drawn from one sample of a study of blood T cell repertoires in COVID-19. Generated by immunoSEQ multiplex PCR, the TCRdb table keeps only in-frame clones and is missing some. This table has roughly 400,000 clones, around nine tenths appearing once. Sequencing input: PBMCs or T cells enriched from blood (not recorded which). These receptors were obtained from a woman in her 50s who had recovered from COVID-19. CDR3s include the opening cysteine and the closing phenylalanine or tryptophan. D genes are given only for firm matches. Rows may omit the clone size; those that give it use once, few, many or a size class.

few	NA	14	TRBV5-1	TRBJ1-1	CASSAVTGNTEAFF	TGCGCCAGCAGCGCCGTGACAGGGAACACTGAAGCTTTCTTT
NA	NA	14	TRBV6-5	TRBJ1-2	CASSYSSQNYGYTF	TGTGCCAGCAGTTACTCGTCGCAGAACTATGGCTACACCTTC
few	TRBD2	14	TRBV29-1	TRBJ2-7	CSGISSGGTYEQYF	TGCAGCGGCATATCTAGCGGGGGCACCTACGAGCAGTACTTC
once	NA	15	TRBV7-7	TRBJ2-5	CASSQRWTPGETQYF	TGTGCTAGCAGCCAAAGATGGACGCCAGGGGAGACCCAGTACTTC
NA	NA	14	TRBV7-2	TRBJ2-1	CASSSEATLNQQFF	TGTGCCAGCAGCTCGGAGGCGACCTTGAATCAGCAGTTCTTC
NA	NA	14	TRBV6-5	TRBJ1-1	CASRSHDRASEAFF	TGTGCCAGCAGATCCCATGACAGAGCCTCTGAAGCTTTCTTT
NA	TRBD1	14	TRBV27	TRBJ1-3	CASSAQGGGNTIYF	TGTGCCAGCAGCGCCCAGGGGGGTGGAAACACCATATATTTT
NA	TRBD1	13	TRBV10-2	TRBJ1-6	CASETGGGSPLHF	TGCGCCAGCGAGACAGGGGGCGGATCACCCCTCCACTTT
NA	NA	14	TRBV7-9	TRBJ1-1	CASSPQVMNTEAFF	TGTGCCAGCAGCCCACAGGTTATGAACACTGAAGCTTTCTTT
once	NA	13	TRBV12-3/TRBV12-4	TRBJ1-2	CASSSLGSYGYTF	TGTGCCAGCAGTTCTTTAGGGAGCTATGGCTACACCTTC
NA	TRBD1	16	TRBV29-1	TRBJ1-2	CSAEADRSLINYGYTF	TGCAGCGCTGAGGCGGACAGGTCACTCATTAACTATGGCTACACCTTC
NA	TRBD1	14	TRBV4-1	TRBJ1-2	CASSQGVQGDGYTF	TGCGCCAGCAGCCAAGGGGTACAGGGGGATGGCTACACCTTC
NA	NA	13	TRBV11-3	TRBJ1-1	CASSPGGGGVAFF	TGTGCCAGCTCCCCTGGCGGTGGGGGCGTGGCTTTCTTT
NA	TRBD2	16	TRBV7-2	TRBJ2-7	CASSSSGGPGSYEQYF	TGTGCCAGCAGCTCTAGCGGGGGGCCCGGCTCCTACGAGCAGTACTTC
once	NA	12	TRBV3-1/TRBV3-2	TRBJ1-1	CASSQTETEAFF	TGTGCCAGCAGCCAAACAGAAACTGAAGCTTTCTTT
NA	TRBD1	17	TRBV7-9	TRBJ1-3	CASSRYGQGAIFNTIYF	TGTGCCAGCAGCCGCTATGGACAGGGGGCTATTTTCAACACCATATATTTT